The clone carrying this T cell receptor beta chain came up a few times. Its antigen is currently unknown. Germline V gene sequence: CDR1 MNHEY, CDR2 SMNVEV (reference sequence). The CDR3 length is 15 residues. V was shortened by 6 bases and J by 2 bases, with 16 bases between the two germline ends. The data are from a study of early T cells in non-severe SARS-CoV-2 infection. TCRdb passed the 5' RACE reads through MiXCR, listing each CDR3 protein once. The data show 65,000 to 90,000 distinct CDR3 sequences, around an eighth seen once. Study results and limitations: Private and CD4 specificities were missed by VDJdb matching, skewed to anti-spike CD8.

The sample comprised whole blood. V usage is TRBV27 and J usage is TRBJ2-5; weak D call: TRBD1 (5 bases). The TCR comes from an adult who was a healthcare worker with PCR-confirmed SARS-CoV-2 infection or an uninfected control (not recorded which). The CDR3 here is CASRPDPGSQETQYF. For the CDR3, the DNA is TGTGCCAGCAGGCCAGACCCAGGGTCGCAAGAGACCCAGTACTTC.